This paragraph covers one TCR beta chain sequence. Its antigen is not identified. PCR was performed using 60 Vbeta and 13 Jbeta primers. Clones were read by immunoSEQ multiplex PCR, and TCRdb kept only the in-frame ones, dropping some. In the table there are 90,000 or so clones, roughly 79% of which are singletons. The sample originates from a study of cytomegalovirus exposure and HLA in healthy donors. Findings and caveats of the study: In an earlier analysis, productive rearrangement rates for most beta V segments clustered near 87% or 30%.

The V and J ends lost 6 bases and 0 bases respectively, with 14 bases between them. Germline CDR1 reads MDHEN; CDR2 reads SYDVKM. CDR3 size: 15 residues. The sequenced material came from PBMCs. This TCR was recovered from a female donor in good health and CMV-seronegative. The chain combines TRBV28 with TRBJ1-1; D ambiguous. The CDR3 loop is CASRPPPRVNTEAFF. Written as DNA, the CDR3 is TGTGCCAGCAGACCTCCCCCGAGGGTGAACACTGAAGCTTTCTTT.